One and the same sample provided the 14 T cell receptor beta chains below, sequenced in a study of blood T cell repertoires in COVID-19. TCRdb's table, derived via immunoSEQ multiplex PCR, lists solely in-frame clones and lacks some. The sample yields roughly 96,000 clones, about four fifths seen once. The sample comprised peripheral blood. All receptors come from a man of 80 years or more with acute or convalescent COVID-19.

This chain uses TRBV9 with TRBJ1-4; 9 positions match TRBD1. V lost 4 bases, J lost 6 bases, and 10 bases stayed unmatched. Per the germline V gene, CDR1 is SGDLS and CDR2 is YYNGEE. The CDR3 has 16 amino acids. The CDR3: CASSHRTGASDEKLFF. The CDR3 bases are TGTGCCAGCAGCCACCGGACAGGGGCTTCAGATGAAAAACTGTTTTTT.

This clone was counted a single time. This rearrangement joins TRBV21-1 to TRBJ1-1; the D call TRBD1 from the table was never checked on the DNA. TRBV21-1 is described as a pseudogene. This CDR3 comprises 13 residues. CDR3 nucleotide sequence: TGTGCCAGCAGCAAACTATCAGGGGCTGAAGCTTTCTTT. Amino acids: CASSKLSGAEAFF.

This clone was observed once. The chain couples TRBV28 to TRBJ1-5; 10 nucleotides align to TRBD1. This CDR3 has 15 residues. Looked up from germline, CDR1 is MDHEN and CDR2 is SYDVKM. The ends lost 5 bases at V and 6 bases at J; junction bases unmatched: 7. The CDR3 DNA reads as TGTGCCAGCAGTCTCGACAGGGGGCAATTTCAGCCCCAGCATTTT. Residues: CASSLDRGQFQPQHF.

J is TRBJ1-5 and V is TRBV27; D perhaps matches TRBD1 (5 bases). Trimming removed 1 base from V and 2 bases from J, with 6 bases in between. The CDR3 consists of 14 residues. Germline lookup yields CDR1 MNHEY and CDR2 SMNVEV (reference sequence). The CDR3 DNA reads as TGTGCCAGCAGTTTATGGGGGGGCAATCAGCCCCAGCATTTT. Amino acids: CASSLWGGNQPQHF.

The count of this clone is one. The V and J genes are TRBV6-1 and TRBJ2-2, with D possibly matching TRBD1 (6 bases). V was shortened by 1 base and J by 0 bases, with 12 bases between the two germline ends. The CDR3 sequence is 17 residues long. From germline, CDR1 is MNHNS and CDR2 SASEGT. The CDR3 loop reads CASSEDGGAANTGELFF. The CDR3, as DNA: TGTGCCAGCAGTGAAGATGGGGGCGCGGCGAACACCGGGGAGCTGTTTTTT.

The gene calls are TRBV18 and TRBJ1-1; D remains unclear. V was shortened by 6 bases and J by 5 bases, with 16 bases between the two germline ends. The CDR3 contains 14 residues. Germline CDR1 and CDR2: KGHSH and LQKENI. This chain's CDR3 is CASSPGSGRTEAFF. The CDR3 coding sequence is TGTGCCAGCTCCCCGGGGTCGGGTCGTACTGAAGCTTTCTTT.

The CDR3 DNA sequence: TGTGCCAGCAGCCTACGACCGACAGGGGCCATTTTTTTCGATGGCTACACCTTC. Protein: CASSLRPTGAIFFDGYTF. The chain recombines TRBV28 with TRBJ1-2, with TRBD1 matching over 8 bases. Germline CDR1 is MDHEN and CDR2 is SYDVKM. This CDR3 is 18 amino acids long. The junction had 21 bases not matched to a gene; V was cut back by 6 bases and J by 6 bases.

The V gene is TRBV5-1, the J gene TRBJ2-3; a weak D match, TRBD1 (5 bases). The CDR3 has 15 amino acids. Germline-derived CDR1 and CDR2 are SGHRS and YFSETQ. The V gene lost 0 bases and the J gene lost 2 bases, with 10 bases spanning the gap. The CDR3 sequence is CASSLGGASTDTQYF. In DNA, the CDR3 is TGCGCCAGCAGCTTGGGGGGCGCCTCCACAGATACGCAGTATTTT.

By frequency in the sample, this clone is medium-sized. The chain joins TRBV19 to TRBJ1-2; D perhaps matches TRBD1 (6 bases). Trimming removed 3 bases at V and 4 bases at J, with 15 bases between. This CDR3 is built from 15 residues. From germline, CDR1 is LNHDA and CDR2 SQIVND (reference sequence). CDR3: CASSILWTASYGYTF. The CDR3 DNA follows: TGTGCCAGTAGTATTCTATGGACAGCTAGCTATGGCTACACCTTC.

The V gene is TRBV11-3, the J gene TRBJ2-3, with a tentative D call TRBD2 (6 bases). Trimming removed 3 bases at V and 2 bases at J, with 15 bases between. The CDR3 sequence is 16 residues long. CDR1 and CDR2 (germline): SGHNT, YENEEA. The CDR3 bases are TGTGCCAGCAGCTTTGGTGGAGCGGGTATCACAGATACGCAGTATTTT. Protein sequence: CASSFGGAGITDTQYF.

This clone was seen a single time. The rearrangement joins TRBV4-1 to TRBJ1-1; TRBD1 matches 8 bases. With V trimmed by 0 bases and J by 1 base, 7 bases remained unmatched. The germline V gene encodes CDR1 MGHRA and CDR2 YSYEKL. The CDR3 has 17 residues. The CDR3 is CASSQDRKGTGNTEAFF. The CDR3 DNA reads TGCGCCAGCAGCCAAGATAGGAAGGGGACAGGGAACACTGAAGCTTTCTTT.

V usage is TRBV29-1 and J usage is TRBJ1-2; 11 bases are shared with TRBD1. CDR1 SQVTM and CDR2 ANQGSEA come from the germline V gene. The CDR3 runs to 13 residues. V lost 6 bases, J lost 7 bases, and 7 bases stayed unmatched. CDR3 in amino acids: CSVEGQGGFGYTF. The CDR3 DNA reads TGCAGCGTCGAGGGACAGGGGGGGTTTGGCTACACCTTC.

The CDR3 loop is CASSEDRRIYQPQHF. CDR3 sequence (DNA): TGTGCCAGCAGTGAAGATCGGAGGATCTATCAGCCCCAGCATTTT. This chain joins TRBV2 and TRBJ1-5; D gene unclear. V shed 1 base and J shed 5 bases, with 12 bases lying between them. Germline lookup yields CDR1 SNHLY and CDR2 FYNNEI. The CDR3 has 15 amino acids.

This chain connects TRBV21-1 to TRBJ2-2; the table names TRBD1, a call not compared with the DNA. TRBV21-1 is a known pseudogene. This CDR3 comprises 19 residues. This CDR3 reads CASSKDIDRGRTGTGELFF. As DNA, the CDR3 is TGTGCCAGCAGCAAAGACATTGACAGGGGCCGAACGGGTACCGGGGAGCTGTTTTTT.